The 4 T cell receptor beta chains reported below all come from one sample, sequenced in a study of PD-L1 blockade in urothelial cancer. Time point described: pretreatment peripheral blood. Profiled with immunoSEQ multiplex PCR; TCRdb holds only in-frame clones, not every one. The data hold roughly 100,000 clones, with more than 80% observed a single time. This specimen consisted of PBMCs, obtained around atezolizumab (anti-PD-L1) treatment. These receptor sequences come from a woman aged 80 or older with urothelial cancer.

This rearrangement joins TRBV4-1 to TRBJ2-1; D is possibly TRBD2 (6 bases). V shed 1 base and J shed 2 bases, with 18 bases lying between them. This CDR3 is 18 amino acids long. The V gene's germline CDR1 is MGHRA and CDR2 YSYEKL. CDR3 bases: TGCGCCAGCAGCCAAGGCCAGGGTGGGGGGTACACCTACAATGAGCAGTTCTTC. Translating gives CASSQGQGGGYTYNEQFF.

The chain joins TRBV19 to TRBJ1-2; the D is unclear. In germline, CDR1 is LNHDA, CDR2 SQIVND (reference sequence). This CDR3 region has 14 residues. V was pared by 3 bases and J by 4 bases, with 12 bases between. This CDR3 reads CASSIEGRGYGYTF. The CDR3 DNA follows: TGTGCCAGTAGTATCGAGGGCCGTGGCTATGGCTACACCTTC.

The V gene is TRBV28, the J gene TRBJ1-1; 8 bases are shared with TRBD1. The germline gives CDR1 MDHEN, CDR2 SYDVKM. This CDR3 comprises 13 residues. V shed 8 bases, J shed 3 bases, and the junction held 5 bases outside the gene matches. The CDR3 DNA is TGTGCCAGCCTGGGACAGGTGGACACTGAAGCTTTCTTT. Residues: CASLGQVDTEAFF.

This clone was seen only once. J is TRBJ1-5 and V is TRBV2; 8 bases align to TRBD1. Germline V gene sequence: CDR1 SNHLY, CDR2 FYNNEI. The CDR3 covers 16 residues. V lost 5 bases and J lost 0; bases outside the gene matches: 6. CDR3 coding DNA: TGTGCCAGCAGTCAGAACAGGGGGATTAGCAATCAGCCCCAGCATTTT. Translated: CASSQNRGISNQPQHF. Drawing the rest from reference TRBV2 and TRBJ1-5, the complete variable domain is EPEVTQTPSHQVTQMGQEVILRCVPISNHLYFYWYRQILGQKVEFLVSFYNNEISEKSEIFDDQFSVERPDGSNFTLKIRSTKLEDSAMYFCASSQNRGISNQPQHFGDGTRLSIL.